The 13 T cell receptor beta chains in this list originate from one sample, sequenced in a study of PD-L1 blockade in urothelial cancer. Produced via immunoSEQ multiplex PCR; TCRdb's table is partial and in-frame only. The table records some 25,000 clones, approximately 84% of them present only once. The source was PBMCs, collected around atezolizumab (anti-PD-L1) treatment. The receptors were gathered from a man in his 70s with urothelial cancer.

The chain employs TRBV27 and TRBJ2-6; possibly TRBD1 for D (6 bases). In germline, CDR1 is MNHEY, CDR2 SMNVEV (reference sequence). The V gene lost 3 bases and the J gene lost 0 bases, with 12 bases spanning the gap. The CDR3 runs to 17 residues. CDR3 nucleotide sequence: TGTGCCAGCAGTTTCGGACAGTACCGCTCTGGGGCCAACGTCCTGACTTTC. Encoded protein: CASSFGQYRSGANVLTF.

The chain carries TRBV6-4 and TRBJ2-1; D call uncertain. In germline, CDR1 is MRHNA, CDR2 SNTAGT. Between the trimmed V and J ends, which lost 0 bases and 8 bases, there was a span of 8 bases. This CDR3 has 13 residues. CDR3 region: CASSDSVGDEQFF. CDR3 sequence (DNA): TGTGCCAGCAGTGACTCAGTCGGAGATGAGCAGTTCTTC.

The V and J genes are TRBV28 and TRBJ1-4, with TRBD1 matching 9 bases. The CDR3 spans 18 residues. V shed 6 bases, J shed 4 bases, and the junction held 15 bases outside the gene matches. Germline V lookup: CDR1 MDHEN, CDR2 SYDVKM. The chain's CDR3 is CASSIEDRGFIGNEKLFF. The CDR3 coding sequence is TGTGCCAGCAGCATCGAAGACAGGGGGTTTATCGGTAATGAAAAACTGTTTTTT.

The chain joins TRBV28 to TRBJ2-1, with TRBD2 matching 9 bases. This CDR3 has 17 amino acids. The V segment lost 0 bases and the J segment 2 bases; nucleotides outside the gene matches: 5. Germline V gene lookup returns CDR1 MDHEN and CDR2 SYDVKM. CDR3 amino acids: CASSLWGTSKTYNEQFF. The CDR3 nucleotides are TGTGCCAGCAGTTTATGGGGGACTAGCAAGACCTACAATGAGCAGTTCTTC.

The CDR3 coding sequence is TGTGCCAGCAGCTCCTCCCGGACAGGGTTTAACGAGCAGTACTTC. It encodes CASSSSRTGFNEQYF. The chain combines TRBV13 with TRBJ2-7, with 8 nucleotides matching TRBD1. The CDR3 sequence is 15 residues long. V trimming: 4 bases; J trimming: 5 bases; junction bases outside the gene matches: 10. Germline V gene sequence: CDR1 PRHDT, CDR2 FYEKMQ (reference sequence).

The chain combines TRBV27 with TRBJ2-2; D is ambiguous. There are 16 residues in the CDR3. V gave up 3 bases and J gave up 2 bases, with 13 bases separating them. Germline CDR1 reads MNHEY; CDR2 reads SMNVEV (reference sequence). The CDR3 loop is CASSLLTSINTGELFF. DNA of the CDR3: TGTGCCAGCAGTTTGCTAACGTCAATAAACACCGGGGAGCTGTTTTTT.

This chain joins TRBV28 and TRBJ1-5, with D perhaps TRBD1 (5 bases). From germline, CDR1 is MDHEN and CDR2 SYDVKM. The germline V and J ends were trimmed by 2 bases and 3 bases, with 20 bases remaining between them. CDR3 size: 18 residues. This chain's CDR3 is CASSLLTKDSLFNQPQHF. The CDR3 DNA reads TGTGCCAGCAGTTTACTTACTAAAGACAGCCTCTTCAATCAGCCCCAGCATTTT.

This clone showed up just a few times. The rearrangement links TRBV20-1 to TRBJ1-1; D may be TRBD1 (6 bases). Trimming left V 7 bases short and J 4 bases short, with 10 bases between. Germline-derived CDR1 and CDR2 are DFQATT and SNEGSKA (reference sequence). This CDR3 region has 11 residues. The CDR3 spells CSVPDSTEAFF. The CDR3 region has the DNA TGCAGTGTTCCGGACAGCACTGAAGCTTTCTTT.

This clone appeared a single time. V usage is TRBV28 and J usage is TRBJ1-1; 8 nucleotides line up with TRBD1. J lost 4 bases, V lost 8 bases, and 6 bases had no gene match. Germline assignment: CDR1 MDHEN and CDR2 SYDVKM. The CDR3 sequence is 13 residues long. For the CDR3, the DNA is TGTGCCAGCGCCTCAGGGGGCCCCACTGAAGCTTTCTTT. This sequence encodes CASASGGPTEAFF.

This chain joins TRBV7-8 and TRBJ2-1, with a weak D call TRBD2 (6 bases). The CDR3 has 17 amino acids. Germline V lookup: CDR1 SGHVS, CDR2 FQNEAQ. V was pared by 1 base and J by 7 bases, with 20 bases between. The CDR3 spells CASSLVSALAKNNEQFF. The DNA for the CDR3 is TGTGCCAGCAGCTTAGTGTCTGCACTAGCAAAAAATAATGAGCAGTTCTTC.

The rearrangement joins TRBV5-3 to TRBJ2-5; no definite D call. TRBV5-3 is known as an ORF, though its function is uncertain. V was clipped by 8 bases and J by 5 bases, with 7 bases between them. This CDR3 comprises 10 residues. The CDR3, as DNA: TGTGCCAGGGCATGGGAGACCCAGTACTTC. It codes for CARAWETQYF.

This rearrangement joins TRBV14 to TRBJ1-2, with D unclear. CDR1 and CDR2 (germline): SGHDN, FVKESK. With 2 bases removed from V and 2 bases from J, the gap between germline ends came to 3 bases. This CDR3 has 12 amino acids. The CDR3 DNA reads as TGTGCCAGCAGCCAACAAAACTATGGCTACACCTTC. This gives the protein CASSQQNYGYTF.

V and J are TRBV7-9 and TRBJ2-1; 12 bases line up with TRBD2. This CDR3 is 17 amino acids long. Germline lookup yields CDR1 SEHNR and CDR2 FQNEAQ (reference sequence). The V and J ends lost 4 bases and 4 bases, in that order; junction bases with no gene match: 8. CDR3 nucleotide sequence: TGTGCCAGCAGCTCTCTCGCTAGCGGGAGGGAATACAATGAGCAGTTCTTC. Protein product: CASSSLASGREYNEQFF. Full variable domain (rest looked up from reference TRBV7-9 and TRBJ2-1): DTGVSQNPRHKITKRGQNVTFRCDPISEHNRLYWYRQTLGQGPEFLTYFQNEAQLEKSRLLSDRFSAERPKGSFSTLEIQRTEQGDSAMYLCASSSLASGREYNEQFFGPGTRLTVL.